This paragraph reports one T cell receptor beta chain. The target antigen is unknown. The data stem from a study of T cell responses to AZD1222 COVID-19 vaccine. Notes on the study in general: At baseline, just six or seven AZD1222 recipients tested seropositive. Donor demographics were predominantly white British with a female majority; clonal diversity may be underestimated.

The CDR3 is made up of 14 amino acids. Unmatched junction bases numbered 12, after V lost 7 bases and J lost 6 bases. Per germline, CDR1 WSHSY and CDR2 SAAADI. Generated by immunoSEQ multiplex PCR, the TCRdb table keeps only in-frame clones and is missing some. The sample yields some 100,000 clones, 85% to 90% seen once. The starting material was peripheral blood, obtained on day 0 of AZD1222 vaccination. The sequence derives from an adult in good health. V gene TRBV10-2 combines with J gene TRBJ2-7; 7 bases are shared with TRBD1. CDR3 DNA sequence: TGCGCCAGCAATCACGACAGGGCTTACGGCGAGCAGTACTTC. Protein product: CASNHDRAYGEQYF.